This record concerns one T cell receptor beta chain sequence. Its antigen is currently not known. The sample holds no much larger clone one base away, and base qualities are not on file. The time point label on this specimen signifies: about 25 weeks on oral tofacitinib. The treatment or condition label corresponds to: oral pan-JAK inhibitor, 5-10 mg twice daily. Lesional scalp punch biopsies and peripheral blood were obtained from alopecia areata patients. PBMCs were isolated by density centrifugation and stained for CD3, CD4 and CD8, after which CD4+ and CD8+ T cells were sorted on a FACSAria. The record originates from a study of CD8+ T cells in alopecia areata (dated by TCRdb to the late 2010s). About the full investigation: Treated patients were enrolled in an open-label pilot trial of oral tofacitinib at 5 to 10 mg twice daily for moderate-to-severe alopecia areata. Patients received tofacitinib for 6 to 18 months and were then followed off drug for 6 months to check for delayed response and recurrence. For the treated patients, the SALT score, which quantifies what percentage of scalp surface area is affected, served as the measure of disease severity. High-throughput TCRbeta sequencing was used to examine T cell clonal expansion in alopecia areata in both the C3H/HeJ mouse model and human patients. Human TCRbeta sequencing covered scalp tissue and sorted CD4+ and CD8+ peripheral blood T cells from patchy and totalis/universalis alopecia areata patients and healthy controls. Biopsies were taken from tofacitinib-treated patients at baseline and at 4 and 24 weeks of treatment, and a later scalp biopsy was taken in several of the tofacitinib-treated patients. Scalp clonality was compared across normal scalp (n=4), patchy alopecia areata scalp (n=8), and alopecia totalis/universalis scalp (n=8). The RNA source kit depended on sample type: the PAXgene miRNA kit for fixed scalp, the miRNeasy kit for PBMCs, and the RNeasy kit for mouse skin. TCRbeta CDR3 regions were amplified by immunoSEQ multiplex PCR with 35 Vbeta forward and 13 Jbeta reverse primers.

Reading the germline V gene (reference sequence) gives CDR1 LNHDA and CDR2 SQIVND. Trimming leaves V shorter by 9 bases and J shorter by 5 bases, with the junction holding 22 bases beyond the gene matches. Measured from the cysteine to the phenylalanine, the CDR3 is 18 residues long. The only DNA kept is the CDR3, 54 bases in frame from the first base. Study-wide conclusions, independent of this receptor: Unlike mouse skin, which is dominated by gammadelta T cells, normal human skin has resident alphabeta T cells that are also sequenced, and this complicates analysis of the scalp TCR repertoire. Many expanded lesional clones were found to persist in scalp and blood during tofacitinib treatment, and relapse after treatment cessation may be partly explained by this persistence. Tofacitinib significantly lowered scalp clonality and the number of expanded CD8+ clones among the top 100 scalp clones. Lesional scalp, especially in alopecia totalis/universalis, showed higher clonality and more expanded CD8+ clones than normal scalp, suggesting antigenic drive. Shared TCR sequences between patients were less evident than in mice, which may be partly attributable to HLA diversity in the patient population. Because the treated cohort was small and had only one nonresponder, larger studies are needed to examine links between baseline CD8+ expansion and response.

The method was the immunoSEQ multiplex PCR assay. To provide template for TCR sequencing, every sample had RNA extracted and reverse transcribed into cDNA. First-strand cDNA was synthesized using SuperScript III with a 2:1 mix of oligo-dT and random hexamers. A synthetic immune receptor repertoire was used to gauge amplification bias, and whatever bias remained was removed computationally. The original pipeline was this. Raw reads were preprocessed to remove errors, and CDR3 was defined by IMGT conventions from the conserved cysteine to phenylalanine. Clonality was calculated as 1 minus Shannon entropy normalized by log2 of the number of productive unique TCRs. CD4 or CD8 identity of scalp clones was inferred by cross-referencing scalp TCRbeta sequences with sorted blood CD4 and CD8 repertoires. TCRdb holds this immuneACCESS table with in-frame rearrangements only. Some clones are missing; in checked studies, unresolved V genes explain under half, and the rest has no known cause. V and J calls plus clone size are reproduced from that table; the DNA served to infer D and trimming. The sample yields around 200,000 clones; about 53% were counted once. The biggest ten clones account for more than 10% of the sample.

The chain couples TRBV19 to TRBJ1-5, with 7 bases matching TRBD1. This sequence originates from a human donor with alopecia areata. This material consisted of CD8+ T cells sorted from blood, taken at week 24, from a patient treated with tofacitinib. In nucleotides, the sequence is TGTGCCAGCCCCCCCCACCTGGGACAGCCAACCTCCCATCAGCCCCAGCATTTT. Translated, it reads CASPPHLGQPTSHQPQHF.